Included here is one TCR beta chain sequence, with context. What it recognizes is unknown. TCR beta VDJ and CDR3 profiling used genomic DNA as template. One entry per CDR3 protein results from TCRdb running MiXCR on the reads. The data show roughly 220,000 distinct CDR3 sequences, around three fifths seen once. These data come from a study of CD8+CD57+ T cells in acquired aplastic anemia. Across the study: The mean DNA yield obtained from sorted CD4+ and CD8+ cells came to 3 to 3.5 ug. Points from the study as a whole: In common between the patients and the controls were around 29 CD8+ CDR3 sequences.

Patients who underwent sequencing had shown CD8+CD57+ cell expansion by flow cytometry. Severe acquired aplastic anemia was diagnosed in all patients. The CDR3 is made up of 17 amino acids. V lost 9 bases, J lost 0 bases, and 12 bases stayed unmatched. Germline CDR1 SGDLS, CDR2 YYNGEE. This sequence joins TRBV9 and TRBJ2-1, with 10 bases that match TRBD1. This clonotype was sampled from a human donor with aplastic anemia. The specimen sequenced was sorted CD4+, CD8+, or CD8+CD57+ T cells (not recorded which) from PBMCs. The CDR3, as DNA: TGTGCCATCAGTGACTCAGGACAGGGGGGCTCCTACAATGAGCAGTTCTTC. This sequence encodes CAISDSGQGGSYNEQFF.